What follows is one T cell receptor beta chain and its context. What it recognizes is unknown. By quantitative 5'-RACE with molecular barcodes, the TCR beta libraries were made. TCRdb itself ran the 5' RACE reads through MiXCR, one entry per CDR3 protein. The sample holds 700,000 or so distinct CDR3 sequences; over 15% are singletons and the top ten take under 20%. This record belongs to a study of CD8 T cells in ankylosing spondylitis. General study points: In ankylosing spondylitis patients, matched synovial fluid reportedly showed significant enrichment of disease-linked clones. CD8+ disease-linked clones were present at relatively low frequencies in blood. Earlier reports found some motif variants in synovial fluid and blood in reactive arthritis. Seven to nine highly homologous variants formed a TCR beta motif that appeared characteristic of ankylosing spondylitis blood.

V dropped 7 bases and J dropped 6 bases, with 22 bases sitting between them. Germline V gene lookup returns CDR1 SQVTM and CDR2 ANQGSEA. The CDR3 loop spans 15 amino acids. J is TRBJ2-1 and V is TRBV29-1, with D perhaps TRBD2 (7 bases). This clonotype was obtained from a male donor with ankylosing spondylitis. Material: blood, either unsorted or a sorted T cell fraction (not recorded which). The CDR3 loop is CSALGGGGRANEQFF. DNA for the CDR3: TGCAGCGCTCTCGGAGGGGGTGGGAGGGCCAATGAGCAGTTCTTC.